This TCR beta chain was retrieved from a study of cytomegalovirus exposure and HLA in healthy donors. Overall study findings and caveats: Later analysis identified several of the most significant clusters that appeared linked to common viral pathogens. Accurate predictions that matched the HLA-A and HLA-B alleles of most subjects were reportedly made from TCR beta sequences.

Notes on this clone: Its antigen is unidentified.

While unrecorded immune exposures were likely, the donors were nominally healthy when sampled. The primer mix had 60 Vbeta and 13 Jbeta primers. Sequenced by immunoSEQ multiplex PCR; TCRdb stores in-frame clones only, minus some. The profile shows roughly 140,000 clones, around three quarters of them singletons. Germline CDR1 and CDR2: MDHEN and SYDVKM. The V gene lost 1 base and the J gene lost 8 bases, with 24 bases spanning the gap. This CDR3 region has 18 residues. J is TRBJ2-1 and V is TRBV28; D is possibly TRBD1 (6 bases). Sequencing was performed on PBMCs. This clonotype was obtained from a man aged 35 to 55 in good health and CMV-seropositive. The CDR3 nucleotides are TGTGCCAGCAGTTTATCCCAGGGGTTTGGATCTCTAGAGCATGAGCAGTTCTTC. It encodes CASSLSQGFGSLEHEQFF.